This TCR beta chain came from a study of T cells in Graves' hyperthyroidism and ophthalmopathy. The investigators amplified TCR beta CDR3 regions from RNA transcripts. TCR CDR3 underwent first-round RT-PCR with the HTBI primer set. TCRdb ran MiXCR on the multiplex PCR reads and lists one entry per CDR3 protein. The table shows hundreds of thousands of distinct CDR3 sequences, with around 25% occurring only once. It was uncontrolled infection, other autoimmune disease, pregnancy or lactation that excluded patients. The CDR3 runs to 14 residues. The V segment lost 3 bases and the J segment 7 bases; nucleotides outside the gene matches: 5.

The genes are TRBV12-3 or TRBV12-4 and TRBJ1-3; 8 nucleotides line up with TRBD1. The material sequenced was blood. The TCR sequence derives from a middle-aged woman with Graves' ophthalmopathy. As DNA, the CDR3 is TGTGCCAGCAGTTTCCCGGGACAGGCGAACACCATATATTTT. Its protein product is CASSFPGQANTIYF.